Listed here is a single T cell receptor (beta chain). The CDR3 runs to 15 residues. The germline V and J ends were trimmed by 2 bases and 7 bases, with 16 bases remaining between them. The germline gives CDR1 SGHKS, CDR2 YYEKEE (reference sequence). The data derive from a study of blood T cells in healthy people across ages. PCR was performed a second time for 7 to 11 cycles using a sample-barcoded 5' primer and a J-beta primer mix. Sequencing recovered at least 2.5 million CDR3-containing paired-end reads from each sample. TCRdb independently ran MiXCR on the 5' RACE reads; one entry per CDR3 protein. The sample contains roughly 1,800,000 distinct CDR3 sequences, around 50% of which appear only once.

The chain carries TRBV5-5 and TRBJ2-1; a weak D match, TRBD2 (6 bases). Specimen: blood. This clonotype was obtained from a woman aged 40 to 49 in good health. This chain's CDR3 is CASSFNPGLYNEQFF. CDR3 DNA sequence: TGTGCCAGCAGCTTCAACCCGGGACTTTATAATGAGCAGTTCTTC.